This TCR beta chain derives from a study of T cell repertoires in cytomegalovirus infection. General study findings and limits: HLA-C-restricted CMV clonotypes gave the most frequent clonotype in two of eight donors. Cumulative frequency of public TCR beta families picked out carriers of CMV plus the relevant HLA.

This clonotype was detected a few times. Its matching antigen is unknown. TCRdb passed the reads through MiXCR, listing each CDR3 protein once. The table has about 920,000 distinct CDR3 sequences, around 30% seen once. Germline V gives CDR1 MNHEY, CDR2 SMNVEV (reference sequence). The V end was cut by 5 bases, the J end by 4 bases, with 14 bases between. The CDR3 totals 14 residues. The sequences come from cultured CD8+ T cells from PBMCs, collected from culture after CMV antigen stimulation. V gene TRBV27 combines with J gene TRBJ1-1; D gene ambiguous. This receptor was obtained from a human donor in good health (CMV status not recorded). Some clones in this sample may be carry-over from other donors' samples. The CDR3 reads CASSHGPGGTEAFF. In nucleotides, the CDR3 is TGTGCCAGCAGTCATGGACCTGGAGGCACTGAAGCTTTCTTT.